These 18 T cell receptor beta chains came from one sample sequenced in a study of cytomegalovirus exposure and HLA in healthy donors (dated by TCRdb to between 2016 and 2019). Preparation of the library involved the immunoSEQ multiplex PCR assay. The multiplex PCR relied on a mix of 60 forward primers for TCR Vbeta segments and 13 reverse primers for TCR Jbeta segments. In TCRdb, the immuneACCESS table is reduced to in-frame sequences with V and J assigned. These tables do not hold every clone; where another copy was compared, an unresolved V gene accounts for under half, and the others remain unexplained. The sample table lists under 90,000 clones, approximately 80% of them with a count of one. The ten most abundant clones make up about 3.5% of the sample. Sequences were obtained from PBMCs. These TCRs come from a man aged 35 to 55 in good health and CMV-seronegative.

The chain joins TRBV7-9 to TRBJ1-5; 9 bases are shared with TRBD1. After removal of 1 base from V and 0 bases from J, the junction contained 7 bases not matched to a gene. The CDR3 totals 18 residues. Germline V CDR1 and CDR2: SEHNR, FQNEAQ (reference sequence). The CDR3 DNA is TGTGCCAGCAGCTTAGTACAGGGGGCTGGGCATAGCAATCAGCCCCAGCATTTT. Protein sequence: CASSLVQGAGHSNQPQHF.

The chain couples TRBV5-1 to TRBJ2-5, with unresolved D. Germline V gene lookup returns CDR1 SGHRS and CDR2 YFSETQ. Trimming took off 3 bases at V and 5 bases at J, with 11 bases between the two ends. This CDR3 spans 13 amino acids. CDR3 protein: CASSSLEMETQYF. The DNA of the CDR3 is TGCGCCAGCAGCTCTCTTGAGATGGAGACCCAGTACTTC.

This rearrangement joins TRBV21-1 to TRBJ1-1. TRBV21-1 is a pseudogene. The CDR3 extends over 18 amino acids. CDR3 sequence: CASSKVRNFGRLNTEAFF. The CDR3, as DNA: TGTGCCAGCAGCAAAGTGAGGAATTTCGGGAGACTGAACACTGAAGCTTTCTTT.

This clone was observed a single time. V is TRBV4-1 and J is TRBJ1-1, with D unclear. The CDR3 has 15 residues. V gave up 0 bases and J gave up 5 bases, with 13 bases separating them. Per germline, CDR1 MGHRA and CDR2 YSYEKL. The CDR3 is CASSQESLGGTEAFF. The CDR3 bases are TGCGCCAGCAGCCAAGAAAGTCTCGGAGGGACTGAAGCTTTCTTT.

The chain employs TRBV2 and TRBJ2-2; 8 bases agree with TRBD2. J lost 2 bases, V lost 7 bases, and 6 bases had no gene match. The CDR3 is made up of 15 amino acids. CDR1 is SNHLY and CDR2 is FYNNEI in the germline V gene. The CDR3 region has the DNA TGTGCCAGCAAAGCTACTAGCGGTAACACCGGGGAGCTGTTTTTT. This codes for CASKATSGNTGELFF.

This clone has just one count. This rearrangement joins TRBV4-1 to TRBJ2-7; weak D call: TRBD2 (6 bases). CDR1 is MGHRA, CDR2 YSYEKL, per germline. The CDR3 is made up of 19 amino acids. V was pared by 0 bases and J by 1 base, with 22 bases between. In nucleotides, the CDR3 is TGCGCCAGCAGCCAAGACACCATCCCTAGCGACACTCTATCCTACGAGCAGTACTTC. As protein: CASSQDTIPSDTLSYEQYF.

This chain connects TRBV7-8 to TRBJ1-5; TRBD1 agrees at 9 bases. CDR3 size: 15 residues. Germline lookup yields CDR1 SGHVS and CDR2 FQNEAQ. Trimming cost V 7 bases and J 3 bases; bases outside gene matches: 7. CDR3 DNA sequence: TGTGCCAGCACCCCGGGACAGGGTAACAATCAGCCCCAGCATTTT. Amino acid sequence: CASTPGQGNNQPQHF. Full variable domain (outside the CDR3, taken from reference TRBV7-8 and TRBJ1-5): GAGVSQSPRYKVAKRGQDVALRCDPISGHVSLFWYQQALGQGPEFLTYFQNEAQLDKSGLPSDRFFAERPEGSVSTLKIQRTQQEDSAVYLCASTPGQGNNQPQHFGDGTRLSIL.

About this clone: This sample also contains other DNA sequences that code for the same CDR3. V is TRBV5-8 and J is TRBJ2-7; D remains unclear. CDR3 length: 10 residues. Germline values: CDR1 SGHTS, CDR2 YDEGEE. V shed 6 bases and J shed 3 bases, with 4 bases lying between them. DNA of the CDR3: TGTGCCAGCACCATCTACGAGCAGTACTTC. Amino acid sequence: CASTIYEQYF.

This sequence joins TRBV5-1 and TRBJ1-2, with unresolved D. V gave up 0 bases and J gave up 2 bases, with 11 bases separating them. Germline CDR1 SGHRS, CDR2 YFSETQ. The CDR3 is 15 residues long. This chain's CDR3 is CASSLVGVGNYGYTF. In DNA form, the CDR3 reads TGCGCCAGCAGCTTGGTTGGAGTTGGAAACTATGGCTACACCTTC.

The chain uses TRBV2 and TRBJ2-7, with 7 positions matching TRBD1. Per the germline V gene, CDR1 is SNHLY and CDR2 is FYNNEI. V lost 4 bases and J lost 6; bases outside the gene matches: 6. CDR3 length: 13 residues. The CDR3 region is CASSAPTGVEQYF. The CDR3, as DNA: TGTGCCAGCAGTGCCCCTACAGGGGTCGAGCAGTACTTC.

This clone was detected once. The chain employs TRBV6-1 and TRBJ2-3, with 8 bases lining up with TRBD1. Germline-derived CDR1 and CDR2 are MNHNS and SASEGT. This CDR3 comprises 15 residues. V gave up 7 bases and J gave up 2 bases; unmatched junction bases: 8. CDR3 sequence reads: CASNPPDRATDTQYF. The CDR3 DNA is TGTGCCAGCAATCCCCCGGACAGGGCCACAGATACGCAGTATTTT.

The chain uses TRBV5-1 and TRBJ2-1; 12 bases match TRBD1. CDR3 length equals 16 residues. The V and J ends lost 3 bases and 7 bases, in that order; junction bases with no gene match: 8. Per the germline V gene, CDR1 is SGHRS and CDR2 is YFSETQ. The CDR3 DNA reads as TGCGCCAGCAGCTCGGCCCTGGGACAGGGGGCAAATGAGCAGTTCTTC. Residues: CASSSALGQGANEQFF. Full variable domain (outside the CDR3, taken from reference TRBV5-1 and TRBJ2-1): KAGVTQTPRYLIKTRGQQVTLSCSPISGHRSVSWYQQTPGQGLQFLFEYFSETQRNKGNFPGRFSGRQFSNSRSEMNVSTLELGDSALYLCASSSALGQGANEQFFGPGTRLTVL.

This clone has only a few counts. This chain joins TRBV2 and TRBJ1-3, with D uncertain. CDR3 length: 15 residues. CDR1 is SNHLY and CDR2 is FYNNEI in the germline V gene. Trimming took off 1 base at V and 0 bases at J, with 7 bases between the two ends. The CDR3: CASSEVRLSGNTIYF. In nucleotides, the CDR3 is TGTGCCAGCAGTGAAGTGAGGCTCTCTGGAAACACCATATATTTT.

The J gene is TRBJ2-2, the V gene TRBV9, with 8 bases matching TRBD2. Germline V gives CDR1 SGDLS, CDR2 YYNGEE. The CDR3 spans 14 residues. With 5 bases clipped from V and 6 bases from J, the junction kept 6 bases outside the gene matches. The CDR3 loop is CASRLELAAGELFF. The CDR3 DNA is TGTGCCAGCAGATTGGAACTAGCGGCCGGGGAGCTGTTTTTT.

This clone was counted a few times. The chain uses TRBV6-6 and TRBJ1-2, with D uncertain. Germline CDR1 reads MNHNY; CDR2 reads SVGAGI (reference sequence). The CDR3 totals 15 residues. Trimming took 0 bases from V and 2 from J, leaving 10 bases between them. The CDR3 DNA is TGTGCCAGCAGTTACTCGAGAGGATCCAACTATGGCTACACCTTC. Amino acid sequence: CASSYSRGSNYGYTF.

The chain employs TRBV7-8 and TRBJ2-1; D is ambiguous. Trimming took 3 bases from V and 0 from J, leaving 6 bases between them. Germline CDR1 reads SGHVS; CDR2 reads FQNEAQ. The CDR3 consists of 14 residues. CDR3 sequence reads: CASSFSLSYNEQFF. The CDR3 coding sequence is TGTGCCAGCAGCTTTTCACTCTCCTACAATGAGCAGTTCTTC.

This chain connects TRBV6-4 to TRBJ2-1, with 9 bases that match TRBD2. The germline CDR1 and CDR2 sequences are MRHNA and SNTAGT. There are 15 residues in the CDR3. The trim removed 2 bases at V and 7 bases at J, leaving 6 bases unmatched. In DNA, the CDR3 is TGTGCCAGCAGTGACGGTGGCGGGGGGGGGAATGAGCAGTTCTTC. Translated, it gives CASSDGGGGGNEQFF.

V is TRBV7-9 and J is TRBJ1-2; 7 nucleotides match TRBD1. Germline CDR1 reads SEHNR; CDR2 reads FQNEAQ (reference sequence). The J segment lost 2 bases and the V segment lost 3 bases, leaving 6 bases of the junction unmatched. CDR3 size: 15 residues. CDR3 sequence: CASSLGGTENYGYTF. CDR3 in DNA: TGTGCCAGCAGCTTGGGCGGGACAGAGAACTATGGCTACACCTTC.